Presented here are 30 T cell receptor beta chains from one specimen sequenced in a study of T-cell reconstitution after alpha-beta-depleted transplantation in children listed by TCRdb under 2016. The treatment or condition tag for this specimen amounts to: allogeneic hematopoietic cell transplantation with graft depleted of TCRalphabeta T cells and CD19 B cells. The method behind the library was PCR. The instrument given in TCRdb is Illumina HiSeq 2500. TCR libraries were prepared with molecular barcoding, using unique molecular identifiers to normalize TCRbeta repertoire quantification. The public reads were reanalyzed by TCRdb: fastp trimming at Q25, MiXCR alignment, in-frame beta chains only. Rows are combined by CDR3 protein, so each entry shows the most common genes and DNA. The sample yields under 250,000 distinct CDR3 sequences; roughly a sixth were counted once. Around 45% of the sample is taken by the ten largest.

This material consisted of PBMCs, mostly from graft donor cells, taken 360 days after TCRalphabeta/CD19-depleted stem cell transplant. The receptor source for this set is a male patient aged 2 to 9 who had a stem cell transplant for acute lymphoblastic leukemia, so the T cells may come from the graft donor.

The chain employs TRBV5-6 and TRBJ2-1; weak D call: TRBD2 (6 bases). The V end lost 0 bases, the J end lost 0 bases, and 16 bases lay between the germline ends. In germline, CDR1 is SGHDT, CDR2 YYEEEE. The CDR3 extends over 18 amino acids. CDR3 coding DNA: TGTGCCAGCAGCTTGGATTGGAGCGGGTCTAGCTCCTACAATGAGCAGTTCTTC. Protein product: CASSLDWSGSSSYNEQFF.

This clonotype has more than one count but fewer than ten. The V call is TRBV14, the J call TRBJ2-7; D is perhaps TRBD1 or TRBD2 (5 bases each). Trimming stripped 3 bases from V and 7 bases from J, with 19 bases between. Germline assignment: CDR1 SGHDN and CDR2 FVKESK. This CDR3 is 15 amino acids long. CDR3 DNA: TGTGCCAGCAGCCACCGCGCCGGGGCAGGCATTGAGCAGTACTTC. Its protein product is CASSHRAGAGIEQYF.

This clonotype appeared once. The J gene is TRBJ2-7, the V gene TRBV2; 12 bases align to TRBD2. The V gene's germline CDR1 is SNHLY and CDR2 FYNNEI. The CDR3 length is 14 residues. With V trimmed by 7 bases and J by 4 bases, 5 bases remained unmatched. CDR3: CASNRLAGVYEQYF. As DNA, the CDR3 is TGTGCCAGCAATAGACTAGCGGGGGTGTACGAGCAGTACTTC.

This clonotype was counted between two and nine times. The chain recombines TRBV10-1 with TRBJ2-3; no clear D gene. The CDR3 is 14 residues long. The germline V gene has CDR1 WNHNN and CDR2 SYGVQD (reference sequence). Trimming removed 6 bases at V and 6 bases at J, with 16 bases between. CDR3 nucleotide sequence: TGCGCCAGCAGCCCCGGCCCATTACCCGATACGCAGTATTTT. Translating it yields CASSPGPLPDTQYF.

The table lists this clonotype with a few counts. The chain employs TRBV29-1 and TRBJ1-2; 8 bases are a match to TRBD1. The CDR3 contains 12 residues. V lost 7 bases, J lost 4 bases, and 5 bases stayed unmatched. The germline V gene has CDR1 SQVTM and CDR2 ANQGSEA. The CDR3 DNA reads TGCAGCGCTTTGGACAGGGTCTATGGCTACACCTTC. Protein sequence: CSALDRVYGYTF.

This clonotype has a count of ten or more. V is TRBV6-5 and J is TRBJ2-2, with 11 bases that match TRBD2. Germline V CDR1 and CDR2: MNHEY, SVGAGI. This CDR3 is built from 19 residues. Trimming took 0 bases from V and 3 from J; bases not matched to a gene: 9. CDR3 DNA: TGTGCCAGCAGTTACTCTAGTCTAGCGGGGGGTAAACACACCGGGGAGCTGTTTTTT. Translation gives CASSYSSLAGGKHTGELFF.

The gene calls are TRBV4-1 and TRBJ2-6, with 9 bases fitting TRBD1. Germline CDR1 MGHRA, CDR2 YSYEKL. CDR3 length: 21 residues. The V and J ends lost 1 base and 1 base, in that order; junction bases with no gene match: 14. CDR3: CASSQGQWGTGGGSGANVLTF. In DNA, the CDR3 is TGCGCCAGCAGCCAAGGGCAATGGGGAACAGGGGGCGGTTCTGGGGCCAACGTCCTGACTTTC.

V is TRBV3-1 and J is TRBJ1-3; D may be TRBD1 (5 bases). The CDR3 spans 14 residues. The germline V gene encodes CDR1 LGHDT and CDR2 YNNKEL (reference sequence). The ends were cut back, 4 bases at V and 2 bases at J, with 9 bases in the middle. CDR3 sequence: CASSRQGAGNTIYF. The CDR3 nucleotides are TGTGCCAGCAGCCGCCAGGGTGCTGGAAACACCATATATTTT.

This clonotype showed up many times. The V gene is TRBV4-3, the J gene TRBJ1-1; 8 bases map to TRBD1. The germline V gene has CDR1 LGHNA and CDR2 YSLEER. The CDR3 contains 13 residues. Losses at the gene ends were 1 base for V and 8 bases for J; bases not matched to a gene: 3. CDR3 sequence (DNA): TGCGCCAGCAGCCAAGCCCGGGACAGGGAAGCTTTCTTT. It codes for CASSQARDREAFF.

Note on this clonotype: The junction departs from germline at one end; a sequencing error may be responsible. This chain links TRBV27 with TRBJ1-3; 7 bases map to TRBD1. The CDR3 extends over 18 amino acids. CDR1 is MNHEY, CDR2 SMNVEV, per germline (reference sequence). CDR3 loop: CARSLGGGADTSGNTIYF. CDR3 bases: TGTGCCCGCAGTTTAGGGGGCGGAGCAGACACCTCTGGAAACACCATATATTTT.

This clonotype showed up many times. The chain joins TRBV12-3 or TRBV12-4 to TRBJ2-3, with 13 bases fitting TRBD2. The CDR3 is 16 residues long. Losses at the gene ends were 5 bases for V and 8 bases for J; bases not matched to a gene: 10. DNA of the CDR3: TGTGCCAGCAGTAACCCTGGACTAGCGGGGGTGGGTACGCAGTATTTT. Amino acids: CASSNPGLAGVGTQYF.

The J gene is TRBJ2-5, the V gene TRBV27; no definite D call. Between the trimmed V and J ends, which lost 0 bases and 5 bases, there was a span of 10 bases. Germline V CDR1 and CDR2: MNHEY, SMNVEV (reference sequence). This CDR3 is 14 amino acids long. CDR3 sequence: CASSLSNLGETQYF. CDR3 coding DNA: TGTGCCAGCAGTTTATCTAACCTTGGGGAGACCCAGTACTTC.

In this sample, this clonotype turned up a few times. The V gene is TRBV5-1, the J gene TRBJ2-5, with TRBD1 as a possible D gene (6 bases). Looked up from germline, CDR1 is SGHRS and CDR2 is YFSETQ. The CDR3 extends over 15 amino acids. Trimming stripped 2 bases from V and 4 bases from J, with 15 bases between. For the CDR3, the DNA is TGCGCCAGCAGCTTCGGATCTCTAGGGGGAGAGACCCAGTACTTC. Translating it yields CASSFGSLGGETQYF.

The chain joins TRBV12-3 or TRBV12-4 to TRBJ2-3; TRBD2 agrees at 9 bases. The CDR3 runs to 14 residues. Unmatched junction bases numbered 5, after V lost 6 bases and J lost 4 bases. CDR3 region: CASSPGLAADTQYF. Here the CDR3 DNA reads TGTGCCAGCAGCCCGGGACTAGCAGCAGATACGCAGTATTTT.

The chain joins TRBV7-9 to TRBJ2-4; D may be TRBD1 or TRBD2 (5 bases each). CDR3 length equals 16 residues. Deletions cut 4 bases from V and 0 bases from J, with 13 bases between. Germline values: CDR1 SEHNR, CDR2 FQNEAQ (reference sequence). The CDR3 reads CASSSGTALAKNIQYF. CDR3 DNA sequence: TGTGCCAGCAGCTCGGGGACCGCCCTAGCCAAAAACATTCAGTACTTC.

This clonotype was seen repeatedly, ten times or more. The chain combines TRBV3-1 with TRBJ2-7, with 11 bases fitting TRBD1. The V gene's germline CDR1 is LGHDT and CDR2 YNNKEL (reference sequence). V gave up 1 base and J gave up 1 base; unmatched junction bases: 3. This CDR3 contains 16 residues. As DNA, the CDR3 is TGTGCCAGCAGCCAAGGAGGGACAGGGGGATCCTACGAGCAGTACTTC. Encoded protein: CASSQGGTGGSYEQYF.

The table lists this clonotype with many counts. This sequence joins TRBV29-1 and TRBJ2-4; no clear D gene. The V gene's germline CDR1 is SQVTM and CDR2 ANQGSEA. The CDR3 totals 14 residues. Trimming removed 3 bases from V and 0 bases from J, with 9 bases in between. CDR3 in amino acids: CSVELPVAKNIQYF. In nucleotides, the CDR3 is TGCAGCGTTGAGTTACCCGTAGCCAAAAACATTCAGTACTTC.

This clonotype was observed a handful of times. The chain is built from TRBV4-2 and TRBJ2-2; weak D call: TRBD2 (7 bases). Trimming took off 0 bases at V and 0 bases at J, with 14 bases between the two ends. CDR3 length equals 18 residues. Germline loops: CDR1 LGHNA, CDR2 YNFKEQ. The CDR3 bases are TGTGCCAGCAGCCAAGACGGGTTAGGGGGGGCGAACACCGGGGAGCTGTTTTTT. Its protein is CASSQDGLGGANTGELFF.

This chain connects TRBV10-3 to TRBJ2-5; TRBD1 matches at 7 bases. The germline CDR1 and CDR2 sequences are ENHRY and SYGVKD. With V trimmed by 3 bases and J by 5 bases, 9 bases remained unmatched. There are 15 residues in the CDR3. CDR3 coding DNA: TGTGCCATCAGTGATTCTACAGGGGTAGGCGAGACCCAGTACTTC. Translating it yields CAISDSTGVGETQYF.

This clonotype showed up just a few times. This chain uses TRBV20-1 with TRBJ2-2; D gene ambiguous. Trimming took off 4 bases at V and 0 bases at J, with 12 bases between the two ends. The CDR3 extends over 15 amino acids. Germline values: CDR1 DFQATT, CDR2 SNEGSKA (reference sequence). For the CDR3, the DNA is TGCAGTGCTACCGCGCCGGCTACGAACACCGGGGAGCTGTTTTTT. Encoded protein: CSATAPATNTGELFF.

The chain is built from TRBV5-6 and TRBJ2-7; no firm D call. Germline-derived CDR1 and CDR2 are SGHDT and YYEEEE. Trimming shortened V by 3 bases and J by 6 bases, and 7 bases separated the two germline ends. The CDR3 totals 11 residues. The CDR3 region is CASSYDVEQYF. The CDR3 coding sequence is TGTGCCAGCAGCTACGACGTCGAGCAGTACTTC.

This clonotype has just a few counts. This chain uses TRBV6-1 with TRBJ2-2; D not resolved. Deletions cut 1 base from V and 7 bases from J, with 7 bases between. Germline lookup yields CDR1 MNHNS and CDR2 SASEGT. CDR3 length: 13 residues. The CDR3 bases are TGTGCCAGCAGTGAAGTAGGGATCGGGGAGCTGTTTTTT. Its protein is CASSEVGIGELFF.

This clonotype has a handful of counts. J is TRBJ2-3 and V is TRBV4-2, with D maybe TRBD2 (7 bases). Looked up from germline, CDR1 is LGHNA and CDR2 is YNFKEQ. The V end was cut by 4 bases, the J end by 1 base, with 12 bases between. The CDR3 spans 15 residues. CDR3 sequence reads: CASSPGGGGTDTQYF. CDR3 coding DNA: TGTGCCAGCAGCCCGGGGGGCGGGGGCACAGATACGCAGTATTTT.

The CDR3 nucleotides are TGTGCCAGTAGCGAACCCGGGGCATCGGAGCAGTACTTC. This sequence encodes CASSEPGASEQYF. V is TRBV19 and J is TRBJ2-7, with D perhaps given as TRBD1 or TRBD2 (5 bases each). Trimming took off 6 bases at V and 7 bases at J, with 16 bases between the two ends. Germline V gene lookup returns CDR1 LNHDA and CDR2 SQIVND (reference sequence). This CDR3 contains 13 residues. The whole variable domain, filled in from reference TRBV19 and TRBJ2-7, reads DGGITQSPKYLFRKEGQNVTLSCEQNLNHDAMYWYRQDPGQGLRLIYYSQIVNDFQKGDIAEGYSVSREKKESFPLTVTSAQKNPTAFYLCASSEPGASEQYFGPGTRLTVT.

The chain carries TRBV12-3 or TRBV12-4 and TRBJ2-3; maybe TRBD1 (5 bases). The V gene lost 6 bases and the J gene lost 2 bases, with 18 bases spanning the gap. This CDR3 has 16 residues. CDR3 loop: CASSPQGTLYTDTQYF. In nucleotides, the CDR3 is TGTGCCAGCAGCCCCCAGGGAACCCTATACACAGATACGCAGTATTTT.

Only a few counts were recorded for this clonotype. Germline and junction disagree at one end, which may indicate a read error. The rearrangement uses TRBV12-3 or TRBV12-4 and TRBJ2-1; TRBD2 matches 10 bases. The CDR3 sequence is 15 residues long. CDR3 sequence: CASSLAGDSYNEQFF. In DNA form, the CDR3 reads TGTGCCAGCAGTCTAGCGGGGGACTCCTACAATGAGCAGTTCTTC.

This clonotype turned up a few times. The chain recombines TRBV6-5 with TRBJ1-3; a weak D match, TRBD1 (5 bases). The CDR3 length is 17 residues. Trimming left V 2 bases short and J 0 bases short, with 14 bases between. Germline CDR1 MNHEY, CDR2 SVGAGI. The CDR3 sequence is CASSYPNAGNSGNTIYF. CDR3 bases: TGTGCCAGCAGTTACCCGAATGCAGGGAACTCTGGAAACACCATATATTTT.

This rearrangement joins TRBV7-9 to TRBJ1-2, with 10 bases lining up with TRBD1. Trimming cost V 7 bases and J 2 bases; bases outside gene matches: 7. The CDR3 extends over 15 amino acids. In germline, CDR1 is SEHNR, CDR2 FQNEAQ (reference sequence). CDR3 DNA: TGTGCCAGCATCCCCAAGGGACAGGGGAACTATGGCTACACCTTC. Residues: CASIPKGQGNYGYTF.

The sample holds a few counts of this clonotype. The CDR3 sequence: CAWSGTAYNEQFF. The CDR3 region has the DNA TGTGCCTGGAGTGGGACTGCCTACAATGAGCAGTTCTTC. The genes are TRBV30 and TRBJ2-1; D is possibly TRBD2 (5 bases). V was trimmed by 1 base and J by 2 bases, leaving 6 bases between them. The CDR3 sequence is 13 residues long. CDR1 GTSNPN and CDR2 SVGIG come from the germline V gene (reference sequence).

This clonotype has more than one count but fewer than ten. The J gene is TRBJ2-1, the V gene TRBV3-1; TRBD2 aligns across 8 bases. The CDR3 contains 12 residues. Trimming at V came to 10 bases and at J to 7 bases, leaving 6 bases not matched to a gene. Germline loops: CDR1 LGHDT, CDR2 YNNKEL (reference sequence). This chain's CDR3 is CATSRGGNEQFF. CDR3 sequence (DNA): TGTGCCACTTCCCGGGGGGGGAATGAGCAGTTCTTC.